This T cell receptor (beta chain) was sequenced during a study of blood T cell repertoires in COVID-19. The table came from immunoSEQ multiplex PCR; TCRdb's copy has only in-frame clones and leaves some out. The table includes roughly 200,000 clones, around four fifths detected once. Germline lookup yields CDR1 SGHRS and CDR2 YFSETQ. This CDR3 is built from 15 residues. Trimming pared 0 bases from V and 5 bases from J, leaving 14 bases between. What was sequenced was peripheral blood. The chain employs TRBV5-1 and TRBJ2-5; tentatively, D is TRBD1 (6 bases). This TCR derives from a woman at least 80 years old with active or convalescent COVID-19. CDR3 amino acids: CASSLVVGAQETQYF. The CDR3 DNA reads TGCGCCAGCAGCTTGGTGGTGGGGGCTCAGGAGACCCAGTACTTC. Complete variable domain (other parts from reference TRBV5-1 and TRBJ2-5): KAGVTQTPRYLIKTRGQQVTLSCSPISGHRSVSWYQQTPGQGLQFLFEYFSETQRNKGNFPGRFSGRQFSNSRSEMNVSTLELGDSALYLCASSLVVGAQETQYFGPGTRLLVL.